This entry lists 3 T cell receptor beta chains sequenced from one sample in a study of response to subunit inactivated influenza vaccine. One entry per CDR3 protein, called by TCRdb with MiXCR from the RT-PCR reads. The sample records approximately 500,000 distinct CDR3 sequences, about 15% being singletons. This material consisted of PBMCs from blood, taken 11 to 12 days after vaccination. These receptors originate from a man aged 50 or older who received an inactivated influenza vaccine.

The chain carries TRBV4-1 and TRBJ2-1; 12 positions match TRBD2. With V trimmed by 0 bases and J by 10 bases, 10 bases remained unmatched. CDR1 is MGHRA, CDR2 YSYEKL, per germline. This CDR3 region has 17 residues. The CDR3 reads CASSQEPSLAGGLEQFF. Written as DNA, the CDR3 is TGCGCCAGCAGCCAAGAGCCGTCTCTAGCGGGGGGGCTAGAGCAGTTCTTC.

This clonotype was seen only a few times. The V and J genes are TRBV10-3 and TRBJ2-3, with D perhaps matching TRBD2 (6 bases). The CDR3 covers 16 residues. V was clipped by 4 bases and J by 2 bases, with 16 bases between them. Germline CDR1 is ENHRY and CDR2 is SYGVKD. CDR3 sequence: CAISGGDGLSTDTQYF. The DNA for the CDR3 is TGTGCCATCAGTGGGGGGGACGGACTATCCACAGATACGCAGTATTTT.

The chain links TRBV6-2 or TRBV6-3 to TRBJ1-2; D is unresolved. This CDR3 is 12 amino acids long. CDR1 is MNHEY and CDR2 is SVGEGT in the germline V gene. V was pared by 7 bases and J by 4 bases, with 10 bases between. For the CDR3, the DNA is TGTGCCAGCACCCCCAATCTCTATGGCTACACCTTC. Translating gives CASTPNLYGYTF.